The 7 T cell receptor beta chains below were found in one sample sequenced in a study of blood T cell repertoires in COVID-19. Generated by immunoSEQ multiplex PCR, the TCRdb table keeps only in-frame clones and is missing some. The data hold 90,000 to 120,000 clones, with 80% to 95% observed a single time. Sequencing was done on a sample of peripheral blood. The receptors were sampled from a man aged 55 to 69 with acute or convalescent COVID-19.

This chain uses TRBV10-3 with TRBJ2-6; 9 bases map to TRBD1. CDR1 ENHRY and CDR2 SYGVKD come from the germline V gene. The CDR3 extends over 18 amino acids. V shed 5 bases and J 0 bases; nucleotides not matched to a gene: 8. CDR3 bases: TGTGCCATCAGTTGGGACAGGGCCGCAAGCTCTGGGGCCAACGTCCTGACTTTC. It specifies CAISWDRAASSGANVLTF.

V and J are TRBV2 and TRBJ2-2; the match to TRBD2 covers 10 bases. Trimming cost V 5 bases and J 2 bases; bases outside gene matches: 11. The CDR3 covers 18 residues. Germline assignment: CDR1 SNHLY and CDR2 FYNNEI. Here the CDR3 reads CASSQRPSGRPNTGELFF. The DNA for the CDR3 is TGTGCCAGCAGTCAAAGGCCTAGCGGGAGACCTAACACCGGGGAGCTGTTTTTT.

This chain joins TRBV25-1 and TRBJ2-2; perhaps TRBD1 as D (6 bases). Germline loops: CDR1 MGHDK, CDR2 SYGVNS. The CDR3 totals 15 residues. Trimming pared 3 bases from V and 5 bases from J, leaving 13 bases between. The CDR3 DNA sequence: TGTGCCAGCAGTGAGAGTGGGACACCGACCGGGGAGCTGTTTTTT. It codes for CASSESGTPTGELFF.

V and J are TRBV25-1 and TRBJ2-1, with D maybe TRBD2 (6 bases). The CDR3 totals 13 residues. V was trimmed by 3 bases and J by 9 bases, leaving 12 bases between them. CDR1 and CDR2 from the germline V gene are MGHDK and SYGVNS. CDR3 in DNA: TGTGCCAGCAGTGATACGGGGAGGACTGAGCAGTTCTTC. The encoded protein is CASSDTGRTEQFF. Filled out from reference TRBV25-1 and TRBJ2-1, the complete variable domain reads EADIYQTPRYLVIGTGKKITLECSQTMGHDKMYWYQQDPGMELHLIHYSYGVNSTEKGDLSSESTVSRIRTEHFPLTLESARPSHTSQYLCASSDTGRTEQFFGPGTRLTVL.

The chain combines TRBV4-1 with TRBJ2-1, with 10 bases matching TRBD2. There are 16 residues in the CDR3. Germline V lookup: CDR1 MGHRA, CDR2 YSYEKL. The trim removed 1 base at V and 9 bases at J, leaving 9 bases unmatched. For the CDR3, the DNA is TGCGCCAGCAGCCAAGCTCCTAGCGGGAGAAGCGTTGAGCAGTTCTTC. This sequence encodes CASSQAPSGRSVEQFF.

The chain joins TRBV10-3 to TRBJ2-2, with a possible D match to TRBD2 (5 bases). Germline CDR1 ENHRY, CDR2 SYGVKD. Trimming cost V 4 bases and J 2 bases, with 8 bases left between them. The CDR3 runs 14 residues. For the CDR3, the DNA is TGTGCCATCAGTGTTCGGGGAAACACCGGGGAGCTGTTTTTT. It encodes CAISVRGNTGELFF.

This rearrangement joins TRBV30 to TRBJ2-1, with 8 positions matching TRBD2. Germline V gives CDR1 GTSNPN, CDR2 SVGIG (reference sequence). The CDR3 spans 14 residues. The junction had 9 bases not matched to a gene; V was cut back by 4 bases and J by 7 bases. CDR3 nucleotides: TGTGCCTGGACCGGGACTAGACTGGGGAATGAGCAGTTCTTC. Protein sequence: CAWTGTRLGNEQFF. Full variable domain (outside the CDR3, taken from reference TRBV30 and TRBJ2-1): SQTIHQWPATLVQPVGSPLSLECTVEGTSNPNLYWYRQAAGRGLQLLFYSVGIGQISSEVPQNLSASRPQDRQFILSSKKLLLSDSGFYLCAWTGTRLGNEQFFGPGTRLTVL.